The T cell receptor beta chain described here comes from a study of Ad26.COV2.S vaccination and SARS-CoV-2 variants. Details on this clone: Its antigen is as yet unknown.

Using immunoSEQ multiplex PCR, the repertoire was profiled, and TCRdb retains in-frame clones only, with some absent. The sample contains roughly 380,000 clones, around 90% of which appear only once. Study-wide results and caveats: Vaccinated individuals (as opposed to placebo recipients) had higher spike-specific TCR breadth. Recipients of vaccine and of placebo showed similar breadth of their non-spike TCR repertoires. Quantification of TCR breadth and depth may have yielded underestimates of total T cell responses.

Germline V lookup: CDR1 SGHNT, CDR2 YYREEE (reference sequence). This CDR3 contains 15 residues. Trimming took off 9 bases at V and 0 bases at J, with 16 bases between the two ends. Sequencing used peripheral blood, obtained after recovery from COVID-19. The TCR originated in a human donor who had recovered from COVID-19. V gene TRBV5-4 combines with J gene TRBJ1-3; no firm D call. CDR3 sequence reads: CATQSRHRSGNTIYF. As DNA, the CDR3 is TGTGCCACCCAATCAAGACACCGCTCTGGAAACACCATATATTTT.